This T cell receptor beta chain emerged from a study of T cell repertoires in cytomegalovirus infection. Points from the study as a whole: Cumulative public TCR beta family frequency identified carriers of CMV plus the relevant HLA. In two of eight donors, the top clonotype was HLA-C-restricted CMV-specific.

This clonotype appeared many times. The antigen remains unidentified. This CDR3 spans 12 amino acids. Germline trimming cut 5 bases from V and 14 bases from J; bases unmatched to any gene: 6. TCRdb reprocessed the reads via MiXCR and lists one record per CDR3 protein. The sample has 200,000 to 250,000 distinct CDR3 sequences, roughly 23% seen once. This TCR derives from a human donor in good health (CMV status not recorded). Some clones in this sample may be carry-over from other donors' samples. Input material: CD8+ T cells from PBMCs. The V gene is TRBV12-3 or TRBV12-4, the J gene TRBJ2-1, with 10 bases matching TRBD2. The CDR3 nucleotides are TGTGCCAGCAGTCCAGCGGGGGGGGGAAAGTTCTTC. Protein: CASSPAGGGKFF.